The 12 T cell receptor beta chains presented below share a single source sample, sequenced in a study of PD-L1 blockade in urothelial cancer. The assay was immunoSEQ multiplex PCR, and TCRdb's table has in-frame clones only and misses some. The sample includes about 29,000 clones, approximately 86% of them seen just once. Sequencing used PBMCs, obtained around atezolizumab (anti-PD-L1) treatment. The source of these receptors is a man aged 45-65 years with urothelial cancer.

The V gene is TRBV5-5, the J gene TRBJ2-6, with TRBD1 matching over 8 bases. V was clipped by 5 bases and J by 0 bases; unmatched bases: 10. The CDR3 totals 18 residues. Germline CDR1 SGHKS, CDR2 YYEKEE (reference sequence). CDR3 sequence: CASRGQAEVTSGANVLTF. The DNA for the CDR3 is TGTGCCAGCAGGGGACAGGCCGAAGTTACCTCTGGGGCCAACGTCCTGACTTTC.

The gene calls are TRBV7-9 and TRBJ1-1; D is perhaps TRBD1 (6 bases). The V gene's germline CDR1 is SEHNR and CDR2 FQNEAQ (reference sequence). CDR3 length: 14 residues. Trimming pared 5 bases from V and 3 bases from J, leaving 13 bases between. The CDR3 DNA is TGTGCCAGCAGCCCCCAAAAGGGGGACACTGAAGCTTTCTTT. This gives the protein CASSPQKGDTEAFF. The complete variable domain, with remaining parts taken from reference TRBV7-9 and TRBJ1-1, reads DTGVSQNPRHKITKRGQNVTFRCDPISEHNRLYWYRQTLGQGPEFLTYFQNEAQLEKSRLLSDRFSAERPKGSFSTLEIQRTEQGDSAMYLCASSPQKGDTEAFFGQGTRLTVV.

This clone showed up just once. J is TRBJ1-4 and V is TRBV4-3, with TRBD1 as a possible D gene (5 bases). The germline CDR1 and CDR2 sequences are LGHNA and YSLEER. The CDR3 has 14 residues. V was pared by 0 bases and J by 7 bases, with 9 bases between. The CDR3 loop is CASSQEGRGEKLFF. The CDR3 DNA reads TGCGCCAGCAGCCAAGAGGGGCGCGGTGAAAAACTGTTTTTT.

The chain uses TRBV7-2 and TRBJ2-3, with TRBD1 matching over 7 bases. With V trimmed by 2 bases and J by 0 bases, 2 bases remained unmatched. The CDR3 length is 15 residues. Germline CDR1 SGHTA, CDR2 FQGNSA. CDR3 amino acids: CASSLWGQSTDTQYF. Here the CDR3 DNA reads TGTGCCAGCAGCTTATGGGGACAGAGCACAGATACGCAGTATTTT.

CDR3 nucleotide sequence: TGCGCCAGCGGACGGACAGGGGGCCCCACTGAAGCTTTCTTT. Translated: CASGRTGGPTEAFF. The V gene is TRBV5-1, the J gene TRBJ1-1, with 11 positions matching TRBD1. This CDR3 has 14 residues. CDR1 is SGHRS and CDR2 is YFSETQ in the germline V gene. Trimming took 7 bases from V and 4 from J; bases not matched to a gene: 6. Looking up the rest from reference TRBV5-1 and TRBJ1-1 gives the full variable domain: KAGVTQTPRYLIKTRGQQVTLSCSPISGHRSVSWYQQTPGQGLQFLFEYFSETQRNKGNFPGRFSGRQFSNSRSEMNVSTLELGDSALYLCASGRTGGPTEAFFGQGTRLTVV.

V gene TRBV7-9 combines with J gene TRBJ2-5; 13 nucleotides match TRBD2. The CDR3 contains 17 residues. Germline V gene lookup returns CDR1 SEHNR and CDR2 FQNEAQ (reference sequence). Trimming took 1 base from V and 5 from J; bases not matched to a gene: 7. The CDR3 DNA reads as TGTGCCAGCAGCTTAGAACTAGCGGGAGGGCCGGAGGAGACCCAGTACTTC. Translating it yields CASSLELAGGPEETQYF.

The sample holds one count of this clone. The chain links TRBV7-9 to TRBJ1-1; TRBD1 aligns across 9 bases. Germline values: CDR1 SEHNR, CDR2 FQNEAQ (reference sequence). The CDR3 has 16 amino acids. The V gene end was trimmed by 6 bases and the J gene end by 8 bases; junction bases not matched to a gene: 16. Written as DNA, the CDR3 is TGTGCCAGCAGTTCCGGGACAGGGCTTGTTTCCAGAGAAGCTTTCTTT. Translation: CASSSGTGLVSREAFF.

The chain has TRBV19 and TRBJ1-5; 9 nucleotides line up with TRBD1. Trimming removed 5 bases from V and 7 bases from J; junction bases left unmatched: 6. The germline V gene has CDR1 LNHDA and CDR2 SQIVND (reference sequence). This CDR3 comprises 14 residues. Here the CDR3 reads CASSHRGLGQPQHF. The CDR3 region has the DNA TGTGCCAGTAGTCACAGGGGGCTAGGACAGCCCCAGCATTTT.

The rearrangement links TRBV11-1 to TRBJ2-1, with TRBD1 matching over 9 bases. Germline V gene lookup returns CDR1 SGHAT and CDR2 FQDESV (reference sequence). V lost 2 bases and J lost 6; bases outside the gene matches: 2. The CDR3 sequence is 14 residues long. Here the CDR3 reads CASSLQTGGNEQFF. Here the CDR3 DNA reads TGTGCCAGCAGCTTACAGACAGGGGGCAATGAGCAGTTCTTC.

As concerns this clone: Sequence at one end of the junction differs from germline and may be a read error. V usage is TRBV7-9 and J usage is TRBJ2-5; weak D call: TRBD2 (5 bases). Germline lookup yields CDR1 SEHNR and CDR2 FQNEAQ (reference sequence). This CDR3 is 8 amino acids long. CDR3 DNA: TGTGCCAGCATCCCCGGGGACTTC. Protein: CASIPGDF. The full variable domain, its missing parts supplied by reference TRBV7-9 and TRBJ2-5, is DTGVSQNPRHKITKRGQNVTFRCDPISEHNRLYWYRQTLGQGPEFLTYFQNEAQLEKSRLLSDRFSAERPKGSFSTLEIQRTEQGDSAMYLCASIPGDFGPGTRLLVL.

This rearrangement joins TRBV6-5 to TRBJ2-7, with D unclear. Trimming stripped 7 bases from V and 5 bases from J, with 15 bases between. Germline V CDR1 and CDR2: MNHEY, SVGAGI. There are 13 residues in the CDR3. The CDR3 nucleotides are TGTGCCAGCAAGGTCAGGCTAAGAGACGAGCAGTACTTC. This codes for CASKVRLRDEQYF.

This clone was seen a single time. The chain carries TRBV12-5 and TRBJ2-1, with D unresolved. Germline lookup yields CDR1 LGHNT and CDR2 FRNRAP. V was pared by 7 bases and J by 4 bases, with 20 bases between. CDR3 length: 16 amino acids. In DNA, the CDR3 is TGTGCTAGTGCCCCTGCCAGGTCATCTTTATACAATGAGCAGTTCTTC. Amino acids: CASAPARSSLYNEQFF. The whole variable domain, remainder taken from reference TRBV12-5 and TRBJ2-1, is DARVTQTPRHKVTEMGQEVTMRCQPILGHNTVFWYRQTMMQGLELLAYFRNRAPLDDSGMPKDRFSAEMPDATLATLKIQPSEPRDSAVYFCASAPARSSLYNEQFFGPGTRLTVL.